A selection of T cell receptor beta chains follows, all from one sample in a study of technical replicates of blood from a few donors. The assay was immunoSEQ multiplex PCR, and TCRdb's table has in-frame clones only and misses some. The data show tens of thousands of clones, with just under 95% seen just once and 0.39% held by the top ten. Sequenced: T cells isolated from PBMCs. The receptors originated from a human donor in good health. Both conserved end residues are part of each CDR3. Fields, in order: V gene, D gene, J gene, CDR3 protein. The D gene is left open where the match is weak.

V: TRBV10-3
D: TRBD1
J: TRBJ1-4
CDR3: CAISTGEKEKLFF

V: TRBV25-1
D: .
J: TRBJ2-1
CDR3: CASSEELGGEQFF

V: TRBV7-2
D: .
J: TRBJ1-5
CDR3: CASSQVIGSNQPQHF

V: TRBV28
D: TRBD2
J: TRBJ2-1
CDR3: CASSGLDRRSYNEQFF

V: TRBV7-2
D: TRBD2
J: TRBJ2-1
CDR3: CASSFTSGGYNEQFF

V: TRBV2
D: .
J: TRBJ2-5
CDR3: CASMDYPETQYF

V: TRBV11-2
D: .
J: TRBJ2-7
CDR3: CASSLGSVSLAYEQYF

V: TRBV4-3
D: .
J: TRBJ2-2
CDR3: CASSHLGGELFF

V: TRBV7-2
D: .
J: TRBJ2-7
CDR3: CASSLSGQREQYF

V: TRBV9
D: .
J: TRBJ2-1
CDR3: CASSVGLSRSYNEQFF